The 21 T cell receptor beta chains below were found in one sample sequenced in a study of cytomegalovirus exposure and HLA in healthy donors. It was with 60 Vbeta and 13 Jbeta primers that the PCR ran. Profiling relied on immunoSEQ multiplex PCR, and the TCRdb table lists in-frame clones only, not all of them. The profile covers about 120,000 clones, with around 76% appearing a single time and approximately 30% taken by the ten largest. Material: PBMCs. Receptors originate from a man in his sixties in good health and CMV-seropositive.

On this clone itself: At one end the junction does not follow the germline gene, possibly because of a read error. The V and J genes are TRBV6-1 and TRBJ1-2; 10 bases fit TRBD1. Germline V gene lookup returns CDR1 MNHNS and CDR2 SASEGT. The CDR3 totals 15 residues. CDR3 region: CANSVGTGAFYGYTF. Written as DNA, the CDR3 is TGTGCCAACAGTGTGGGGACAGGGGCGTTCTATGGCTACACCTTC.

The chain links TRBV25-1 to TRBJ2-5; 9 bases agree with TRBD1. The CDR3 spans 14 residues. V dropped 2 bases and J dropped 5; count of bases not matched to a gene: 3. The germline CDR1 and CDR2 sequences are MGHDK and SYGVNS. For the CDR3, the DNA is TGTGCCAGCAGTGAAAGGGGGACAGGGGAGACCCAGTACTTC. Its protein is CASSERGTGETQYF.

This chain joins TRBV6-1 and TRBJ2-7; TRBD2 matches 11 bases. This CDR3 is built from 14 residues. CDR1 is MNHNS and CDR2 is SASEGT in the germline V gene. V shed 4 bases, J shed 6 bases, and the junction held 5 bases outside the gene matches. This CDR3 reads CASSGGTSGPEQYF. The DNA for the CDR3 is TGTGCCAGCAGTGGGGGGACTAGCGGCCCCGAGCAGTACTTC.

V usage is TRBV5-1 and J usage is TRBJ1-6; D gene ambiguous. Germline V gives CDR1 SGHRS, CDR2 YFSETQ. Trimming cost V 0 bases and J 8 bases, with 6 bases left between them. This CDR3 spans 13 amino acids. CDR3 nucleotides: TGCGCCAGCAGCTTGGCCGGAGATTCACCCCTCCACTTT. It translates to CASSLAGDSPLHF.

The chain links TRBV19 to TRBJ1-1; D is unclear. V was shortened by 2 bases and J by 1 base, with 11 bases between the two germline ends. Germline V lookup: CDR1 LNHDA, CDR2 SQIVND (reference sequence). This CDR3 is built from 15 residues. DNA of the CDR3: TGTGCCAGTAGTATAAGTGCAGATTGGAACACTGAAGCTTTCTTT. As protein: CASSISADWNTEAFF.

The chain links TRBV6-5 to TRBJ2-7; 7 bases agree with TRBD2. Germline lookup yields CDR1 MNHEY and CDR2 SVGAGI. The CDR3 loop spans 14 amino acids. Unmatched junction bases numbered 9, after V lost 8 bases and J lost 2 bases. The CDR3 DNA is TGTGCCAGCGATGCTGGCGGGAGCCCCTACGAGCAGTACTTC. It yields the protein CASDAGGSPYEQYF.

There are a few counts of this clone. The chain has TRBV4-2 and TRBJ2-3; D is unclear. Germline CDR1 is LGHNA and CDR2 is YNFKEQ. Trimming cost V 6 bases and J 2 bases, with 9 bases left between them. CDR3 size: 13 residues. CDR3 nucleotides: TGTGCCAGCAGAATTAGTGACACAGATACGCAGTATTTT. The encoded protein is CASRISDTDTQYF.

The chain has TRBV5-4 and TRBJ2-1; possibly TRBD1 for D (6 bases). Germline-derived CDR1 and CDR2 are SGHNT and YYREEE (reference sequence). This CDR3 has 15 residues. V was trimmed by 0 bases and J by 9 bases, leaving 16 bases between them. The CDR3 loop is CASSLEQGRAGEQFF. Written as DNA, the CDR3 is TGTGCCAGCAGCTTGGAACAGGGAAGGGCCGGTGAGCAGTTCTTC.

The chain carries TRBV5-1 and TRBJ2-2; D gene uncertain. Germline assignment: CDR1 SGHRS and CDR2 YFSETQ. V was shortened by 4 bases and J by 2 bases, with 6 bases between the two germline ends. The CDR3 consists of 13 residues. CDR3 DNA: TGCGCCAGCAGCCATCAAAACACCGGGGAGCTGTTTTTT. This codes for CASSHQNTGELFF.

This clone was recorded a few times. This rearrangement joins TRBV2 to TRBJ1-5, with TRBD1 matching 7 bases. The CDR3 loop spans 15 amino acids. Germline CDR1 reads SNHLY; CDR2 reads FYNNEI. The V gene end was trimmed by 4 bases and the J gene end by 0 bases; junction bases not matched to a gene: 3. For the CDR3, the DNA is TGTGCCAGCAGTGGACAGGGCCTTAGCAATCAGCCCCAGCATTTT. Its protein is CASSGQGLSNQPQHF.

This clone was recorded a few times. The V and J genes are TRBV19 and TRBJ2-5; TRBD2 matches at 8 bases. The CDR3 is 16 residues long. The germline gives CDR1 LNHDA, CDR2 SQIVND (reference sequence). V shed 6 bases and J 1 base; nucleotides not matched to a gene: 10. The CDR3 coding sequence is TGTGCCAGTAGGCCCACTAGCGGCGGGGTCCAAGAGACCCAGTACTTC. As protein: CASRPTSGGVQETQYF.

This sequence joins TRBV29-1 and TRBJ1-2; the match to TRBD1 covers 9 bases. The germline gives CDR1 SQVTM, CDR2 ANQGSEA. The ends lost 3 bases at V and 4 bases at J; junction bases unmatched: 6. The CDR3 extends over 14 amino acids. CDR3 in DNA: TGCAGCGTTGACCGGACAGGGGACCTCTATGGCTACACCTTC. Its translation is CSVDRTGDLYGYTF.

V is TRBV19 and J is TRBJ2-1; 15 nucleotides agree with TRBD2. CDR1 is LNHDA, CDR2 SQIVND, per germline (reference sequence). This CDR3 is 19 amino acids long. The junction had 8 bases not matched to a gene; V was cut back by 5 bases and J by 0 bases. The CDR3 DNA follows: TGTGCCAGTAGTTTACGGACTAGCGGGGGGGTAAGCTCCTACAATGAGCAGTTCTTC. This encodes CASSLRTSGGVSSYNEQFF.

The chain recombines TRBV5-6 with TRBJ1-2; 12 nucleotides align to TRBD1. The CDR3 has 15 amino acids. Germline lookup yields CDR1 SGHDT and CDR2 YYEEEE. Trimming at V came to 4 bases and at J to 2 bases, leaving 3 bases not matched to a gene. This CDR3 reads CASSLGTGGNYGYTF. The CDR3 region has the DNA TGTGCCAGCAGCCTTGGGACAGGGGGCAACTATGGCTACACCTTC.

The genes are TRBV10-2 and TRBJ2-3; the D is unclear. V was trimmed by 6 bases and J by 5 bases, leaving 24 bases between them. The CDR3 runs 17 residues. Germline CDR1 is WSHSY and CDR2 is SAAADI. The CDR3 region is CASRLLLGSLARDTQYF. DNA for the CDR3: TGCGCCAGCAGGTTACTACTCGGGTCTCTCGCCAGAGATACGCAGTATTTT.

The J gene is TRBJ1-3, the V gene TRBV6-6, with TRBD1 matching 7 bases. Looked up from germline, CDR1 is MNHNY and CDR2 is SVGAGI (reference sequence). The CDR3 consists of 15 residues. V lost 2 bases to trimming and J lost 4 bases; unmatched junction nucleotides: 5. CDR3 sequence (DNA): TGTGCCAGCAGTTACGAAGGGGGCGGAGGAAACACCATATATTTT. This translates into CASSYEGGGGNTIYF.

This clone appeared a single time. The CDR3 protein is CASSLQGQETQYF. In DNA form, the CDR3 reads TGTGCCAGCAGCTTACAGGGGCAAGAGACCCAGTACTTC. The V call is TRBV28, the J call TRBJ2-5, with TRBD1 matching 7 bases. V shed 6 bases, J shed 2 bases, and the junction held 3 bases outside the gene matches. The CDR3 spans 13 residues. Germline CDR1 reads MDHEN; CDR2 reads SYDVKM.

Within the sample, this clone is medium-sized. The chain uses TRBV6-1 and TRBJ2-7, with D possibly matching TRBD2 (5 bases). Trimming shortened V by 2 bases and J by 0 bases, and 8 bases separated the two germline ends. Germline lookup yields CDR1 MNHNS and CDR2 SASEGT. This CDR3 has 14 residues. CDR3: CASSEMEASYEQYF. In DNA form, the CDR3 reads TGTGCCAGCAGTGAAATGGAGGCCTCCTACGAGCAGTACTTC.

This clone appeared a few times. CDR3 amino acids: CASSVEPGLAGPTSTDTQYF. For the CDR3, the DNA is TGTGCCAGCAGCGTAGAACCGGGACTAGCGGGGCCTACTAGCACAGATACGCAGTATTTT. The rearrangement uses TRBV9 and TRBJ2-3, with 13 bases matching TRBD2. With 0 bases clipped from V and 0 bases from J, the junction kept 10 bases outside the gene matches. The CDR3 contains 20 residues. Germline CDR1 SGDLS, CDR2 YYNGEE.

This chain uses TRBV5-1 with TRBJ1-1; no definite D call. The CDR3 loop spans 14 amino acids. Germline loops: CDR1 SGHRS, CDR2 YFSETQ. Trimming shortened V by 1 base and J by 1 base, and 8 bases separated the two germline ends. CDR3 bases: TGCGCCAGCAGCTTGAACGGGGAGAACACTGAAGCTTTCTTT. Its protein is CASSLNGENTEAFF.

A single count supports this clone. CDR3 sequence (DNA): TGTGCCAGTAGTGTACTACAGGGGGCAAGGAATCAGCCCCAGCATTTT. Translating it yields CASSVLQGARNQPQHF. The chain carries TRBV19 and TRBJ1-5; 9 nucleotides match TRBD1. The CDR3 is 16 amino acids. Germline V CDR1 and CDR2: LNHDA, SQIVND (reference sequence). With 5 bases clipped from V and 4 bases from J, the junction kept 9 bases outside the gene matches.